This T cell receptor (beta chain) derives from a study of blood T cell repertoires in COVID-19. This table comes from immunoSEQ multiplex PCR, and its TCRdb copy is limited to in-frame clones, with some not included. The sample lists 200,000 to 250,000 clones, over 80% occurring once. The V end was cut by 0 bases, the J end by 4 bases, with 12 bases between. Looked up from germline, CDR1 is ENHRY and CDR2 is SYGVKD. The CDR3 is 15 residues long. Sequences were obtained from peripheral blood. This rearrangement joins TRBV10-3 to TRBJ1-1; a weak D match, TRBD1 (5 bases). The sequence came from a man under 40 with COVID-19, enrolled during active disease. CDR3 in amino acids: CAISESWGVGTEAFF. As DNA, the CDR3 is TGTGCCATCAGTGAGTCTTGGGGCGTTGGCACTGAAGCTTTCTTT.